This entry features one TCR beta chain sequence. Assay used: immunoSEQ multiplex PCR; TCRdb lists only in-frame clones, some missing. The data hold fewer than 90,000 clones, with approximately 94% observed a single time. This entry belongs to a study of technical replicates of blood from a handful of donors. The length of the CDR3 is 15 residues. Germline V gene data show CDR1 as ENHRY and CDR2 as SYGVKD. The trim removed 0 bases at V and 1 base at J, leaving 0 bases unmatched. This chain joins TRBV10-3 and TRBJ1-1; 9 bases match TRBD1. The receptor's source is a human donor in good health. Sample: T cells isolated from PBMCs. CDR3 in amino acids: CAISESGQGNTEAFF. CDR3 in DNA: TGTGCCATCAGTGAGTCGGGACAGGGGAACACTGAAGCTTTCTTT.